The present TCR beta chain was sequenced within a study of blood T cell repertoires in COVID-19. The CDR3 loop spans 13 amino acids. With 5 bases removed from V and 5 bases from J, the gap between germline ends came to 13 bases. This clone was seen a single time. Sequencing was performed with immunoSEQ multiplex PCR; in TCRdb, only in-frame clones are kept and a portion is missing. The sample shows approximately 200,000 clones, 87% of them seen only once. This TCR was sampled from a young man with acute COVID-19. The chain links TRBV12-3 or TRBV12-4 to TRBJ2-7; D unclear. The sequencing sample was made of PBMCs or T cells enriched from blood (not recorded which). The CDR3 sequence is CASSPFVTNEQYF. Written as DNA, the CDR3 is TGTGCCAGCAGTCCTTTCGTCACTAACGAGCAGTACTTC.